The T cell receptor beta chain described here comes from a study of beta chain features in type 1 diabetes. General study points: VDJ junctions from type 1 diabetes patients carried fewer insertions and larger deletions. The naive, central memory and Treg TCRB repertoires of patients appeared to be more similar to one another than those of healthy donors.

This CDR3 has 14 amino acids. CDR1 is LGHNA and CDR2 is YSLEER in the germline V gene. J gave up 12 bases and V 0 bases, and 8 bases lay outside the gene matches. Every isolated RNA sample was fully reverse transcribed, so sequencing captured expressed TCRB transcripts. The table came from immunoSEQ multiplex PCR; TCRdb's copy has only in-frame clones and leaves some out. The repertoire holds 350,000 or so clones, with about 18% as singletons. By way of CD45RO/CCR7/CD25/CD127/CD95/CD27, the CD4+ regulatory, stem cell-like memory, central memory and naive cells were sorted. This clone was found a few times. Antigen specificity is unknown.

This receptor was identified in a woman between 18 and 30 years old in good health. V is TRBV4-3 and J is TRBJ2-1, with 7 positions matching TRBD2. The sequencing sample was made of naive CD4+ T cells from blood. DNA for the CDR3: TGCGCCAGCAGCCAAGAGGGGAGGGGCCCCCGGCAGTTCTTC. It codes for CASSQEGRGPRQFF.